This T cell receptor (beta chain) was identified during a study of regulatory T cells in long-lasting Graves disease. A word on this clonotype: Antigen specificity is unknown.

Noted time point: persistent/refractory GD, antithyroid drugs over 5 years with positive TRAb. PBMC-extracted RNA yielded the TCR library. Study-level points and caveats: TCR diversity was lower in persistent than newly diagnosed Graves' disease.

Researchers made TCR beta libraries by using iRepertoire HTBI primers and running Arm-PCR on CDR3 regions. TCRdb processed the multiplex PCR reads anew with MiXCR; each CDR3 protein has one entry. The sample contains over 650,000 distinct CDR3 sequences, 25% to 30% of which appear only once. Trimming removed 2 bases from V and 3 bases from J, with 12 bases in between. Germline values: CDR1 SGHRS, CDR2 YFSETQ. The CDR3 loop spans 14 amino acids. This specimen was peripheral blood mononuclear cells (PBMCs), taken when the disease was refractory, from a patient treated with antithyroid drugs. The gene calls are TRBV5-1 and TRBJ2-7, with D possibly called TRBD1 or TRBD2 (5 bases each). This TCR was recovered from a female donor with Graves disease. CDR3 residues: CASSFRDLFYEQYF. The CDR3 DNA is TGCGCCAGCAGCTTCCGGGACCTGTTCTACGAGCAGTACTTC.